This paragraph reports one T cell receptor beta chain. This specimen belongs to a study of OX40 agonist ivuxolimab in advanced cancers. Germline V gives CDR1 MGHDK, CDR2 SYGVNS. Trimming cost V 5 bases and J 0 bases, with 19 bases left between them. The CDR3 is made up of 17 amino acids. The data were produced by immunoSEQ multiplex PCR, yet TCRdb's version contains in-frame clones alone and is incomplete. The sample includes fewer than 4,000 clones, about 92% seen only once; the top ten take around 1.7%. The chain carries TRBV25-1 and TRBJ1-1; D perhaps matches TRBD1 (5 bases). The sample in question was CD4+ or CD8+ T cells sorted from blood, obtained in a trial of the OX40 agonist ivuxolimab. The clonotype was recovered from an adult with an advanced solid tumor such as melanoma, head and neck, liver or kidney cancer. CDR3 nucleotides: TGTGCCAGCAGTCCGCGACAGTCCCTTCCCGTGAACACTGAAGCTTTCTTT. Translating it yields CASSPRQSLPVNTEAFF.